This T cell receptor beta chain stems from a study of blood T cell repertoires in COVID-19. The wider study: The analysed material was cDNA or gDNA that came from T cells, B-cell-depleted T cells, or PBMCs.

This CDR3 comprises 14 residues. The trim removed 5 bases at V and 5 bases at J, leaving 4 bases unmatched. Per germline, CDR1 SGHTA and CDR2 FQGNSA. Repertoires were generated with immunoSEQ multiplex PCR, while TCRdb's copy carries only in-frame clones and drops some. The sample lists some 130,000 clones, 80% to 85% occurring once. The rearrangement joins TRBV7-2 to TRBJ2-3; 10 bases line up with TRBD2. Sequencing used peripheral blood. This receptor was identified in a woman aged 30 to 39 who had recovered from COVID-19. The CDR3 loop is CASSPSGGGDTQYF. Here the CDR3 DNA reads TGTGCCAGCAGCCCAAGCGGGGGGGGAGATACGCAGTATTTT.